This TCR beta chain was profiled in a study of blood T cell repertoires in COVID-19. Overall study context: Researchers got acute and convalescent COVID-19 samples from the United States, Italy and Spain. The cDNA or gDNA used as material had been derived from T cells, B-cell-depleted T cells, or PBMCs.

This CDR3 has 14 amino acids. V lost 3 bases and J lost 5; bases outside the gene matches: 6. From germline, CDR1 is SGDLS and CDR2 YYNGEE. Source study methods: Amplifying reference gene primers gave estimates of nucleated cell counts. The method was immunoSEQ multiplex PCR; TCRdb's version includes in-frame clones alone and lacks a portion of them. That table supplies the V and J calls and clone size; D and trimming were determined from the DNA. The data show around 200,000 clones, around 80% seen once. Sequencing was carried out using peripheral blood. The TCR originated in an elderly woman with active or convalescent COVID-19. The chain uses TRBV9 and TRBJ1-1, with 8 bases fitting TRBD1. For the CDR3, the DNA is TGTGCCAGCAGCGCAACAGGGGGTGGGACTGAAGCTTTCTTT. Protein: CASSATGGGTEAFF.